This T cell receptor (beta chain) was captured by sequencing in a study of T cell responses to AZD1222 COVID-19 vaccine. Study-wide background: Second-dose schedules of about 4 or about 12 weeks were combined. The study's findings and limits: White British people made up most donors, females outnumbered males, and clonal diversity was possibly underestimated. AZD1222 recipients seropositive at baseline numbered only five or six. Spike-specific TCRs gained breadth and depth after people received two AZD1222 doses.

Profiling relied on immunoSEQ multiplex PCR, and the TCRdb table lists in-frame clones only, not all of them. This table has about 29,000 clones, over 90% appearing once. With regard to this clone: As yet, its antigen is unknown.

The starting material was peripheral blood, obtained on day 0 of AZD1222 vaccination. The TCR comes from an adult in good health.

The CDR3 here is CASSGDQYEQYF. CDR3 sequence (DNA): TGTGCCAGCAGTGGCGACCAGTACGAGCAGTACTTC. The V and J genes are TRBV25-1 and TRBJ2-7; no clear D. The CDR3 has 12 residues. Germline V gene data show CDR1 as MGHDK and CDR2 as SYGVNS. V was pared by 4 bases and J by 4 bases, with 8 bases between.